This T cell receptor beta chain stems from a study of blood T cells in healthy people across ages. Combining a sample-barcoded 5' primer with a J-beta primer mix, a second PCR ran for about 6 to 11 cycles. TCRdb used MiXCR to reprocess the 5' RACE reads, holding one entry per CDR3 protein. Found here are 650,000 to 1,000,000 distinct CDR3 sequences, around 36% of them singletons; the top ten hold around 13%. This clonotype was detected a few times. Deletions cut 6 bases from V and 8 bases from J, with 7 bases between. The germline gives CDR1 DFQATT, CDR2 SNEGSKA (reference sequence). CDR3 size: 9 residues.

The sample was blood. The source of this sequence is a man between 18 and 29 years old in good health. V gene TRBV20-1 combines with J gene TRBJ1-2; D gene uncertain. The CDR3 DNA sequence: TGCAGTGCCCCGGGGGGCTACACCTTC. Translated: CSAPGGYTF.